These T cell receptor beta chains were read from a single sample in a study of shared clonotypes between healthy human individuals. Measured with immunoSEQ multiplex PCR; TCRdb has only the in-frame clones, and not every one. The repertoire holds about 2.4 million clones, 90% to 95% seen once, with about 0.39% in the top ten. The material sequenced was naive CD4+ T cells from PBMCs. These TCRs come from a man between 18 and 35 years old in good health. Some clones in this sample may be carry-over from other donors' samples. The CDR3 runs from the conserved cysteine through the conserved F or W. Each record gives: J gene, D gene, V gene, clone size, CDR3 protein, CDR3 DNA. A D gene is named only where the DNA matches it firmly. Some rows have no size entry. The others give once, few or many, or a class for an expanded clone.

TRBJ2-5 . TRBV13 . CASSRGSPGQETQYF TGTGCCAGCAGCCGAGGGTCCCCGGGCCAAGAGACCCAGTACTTC
TRBJ1-5 TRBD1 TRBV9 . CASSVEDRGVQPQHF TGTGCCAGCAGCGTAGAGGACAGGGGGGTTCAGCCCCAGCATTTT
TRBJ2-7 . TRBV27 . CASSIRQDYEQYF TGTGCCAGCAGTATCCGGCAAGACTACGAGCAGTACTTC
TRBJ2-7 TRBD2 TRBV6-6 . CASSPTSGRAAEQYF TGTGCCAGCAGCCCCACTAGCGGGAGGGCCGCCGAGCAGTACTTC
TRBJ2-1 TRBD2 TRBV9 . CASSTHLAGGHNEQFF TGTGCCAGCAGTACCCATCTAGCGGGAGGCCACAATGAGCAGTTCTTC
TRBJ2-2 . TRBV30 . CAWMILGGSNTGELFF TGTGCCTGGATGATCCTCGGGGGCTCGAACACCGGGGAGCTGTTTTTT
TRBJ1-4 TRBD1 TRBV7-2 once CASSLDLGGRGEKLFF TGTGCCAGCAGCTTAGACCTAGGGGGCCGTGGCGAAAAACTGTTTTTT
TRBJ2-7 TRBD1 TRBV7-6 . CASSTRDRREQYF TGTGCCAGCAGCACCCGGGACAGGCGGGAGCAGTACTTC
TRBJ1-5 . TRBV7-8 . CASSFSGNQPQHF TGTGCCAGCAGCTTCTCCGGGAACCAGCCCCAGCATTTT
TRBJ2-1 TRBD2 TRBV7-9 . CASSSGLAGGFPGNEQFF TGTGCCAGCAGCTCCGGACTAGCGGGGGGTTTTCCGGGCAATGAGCAGTTCTTC
TRBJ2-2 TRBD1 TRBV5-4 . CASSPRQGNGELFF TGTGCCAGCAGCCCCCGACAGGGTAACGGGGAGCTGTTTTTT
TRBJ2-5 . TRBV5-4 . CASSLIPETQYF TGTGCCAGCAGCTTGATTCCAGAGACCCAGTACTTC
TRBJ2-7 . TRBV18 . CASSRTRDASYEQYF TGTGCCAGCTCCCGGACTCGGGACGCCTCCTACGAGCAGTACTTC
TRBJ2-7 . TRBV28 . CASSLTGPYEQYF TGTGCCAGCAGCCTTACAGGCCCCTACGAGCAGTACTTC
TRBJ2-7 . TRBV5-6 . CASSSLTRDSYEQYF TGTGCCAGCAGCTCGCTTACTAGGGACTCCTACGAGCAGTACTTC
TRBJ1-2 TRBD1 TRBV7-9 . CASSPTGTGNGYTF TGTGCCAGCAGCCCTACCGGGACAGGGAATGGCTACACCTTC
TRBJ1-6 . TRBV4-2 . CASSPRDVHF TGTGCCAGCAGCCCCCGGGACGTCCACTTT
TRBJ2-3 . TRBV9 . CASSPDPRTDTQYF TGTGCCAGCAGCCCTGACCCCCGCACAGATACGCAGTATTTT
TRBJ1-1 . TRBV7-3 . CASSFRRDGTEAFF TGTGCCAGCAGCTTCCGACGGGACGGGACTGAAGCTTTCTTT
TRBJ2-7 TRBD2 TRBV5-4 once CASSLSSGSTNEQYF TGTGCCAGCAGCTTGTCGAGCGGGAGCACTAACGAGCAGTACTTC
TRBJ1-2 . TRBV29-1 . CSVGTTTSGYTF TGCAGCGTCGGGACGACTACTAGCGGCTACACCTTC
TRBJ2-7 TRBD1 TRBV7-2 . CASSKTGNRGSFPYEQYF TGTGCCAGCAGCAAGACGGGGAACAGGGGATCTTTCCCCTACGAGCAGTACTTC
TRBJ1-2 . TRBV30 . CAWSGFEGYTF TGTGCCTGGAGTGGCTTCGAGGGCTACACCTTC
TRBJ2-1 . TRBV29-1 . CSVDGLFSGTYEQFF TGCAGCGTTGATGGGCTTTTTAGCGGTACCTATGAGCAGTTCTTC
TRBJ1-6 TRBD1 TRBV19 . CASSTWGQGDSPLHF TGTGCCAGTAGTACGTGGGGACAGGGAGATTCACCCCTCCACTTT
TRBJ2-3 . TRBV5-1 . CASSSASGDTQYF TGCGCCAGCAGCTCGGCCAGTGGAGATACGCAGTATTTT
TRBJ2-7 . TRBV14 . CASSQDEGRLPGEQYF TGTGCCAGCAGCCAAGATGAGGGTCGTCTCCCGGGCGAGCAGTACTTC
TRBJ2-2 . TRBV28 . CASSRPGPGELFF TGTGCCAGCAGCCGGCCGGGACCCGGGGAGCTGTTTTTT
TRBJ2-2 . TRBV7-9 . CASSLYRVNTGELFF TGTGCCAGCAGCTTATACAGGGTGAACACCGGGGAGCTGTTTTTT
TRBJ2-7 . TRBV18 once CASSPDRSAYEQYF TGTGCCAGCTCACCGGATCGCAGTGCCTACGAGCAGTACTTC
TRBJ1-2 TRBD1 TRBV7-2 . CASSPRAGGWEGYGYTF TGTGCCAGCAGCCCCCGAGCAGGGGGGTGGGAAGGCTATGGCTACACCTTC
TRBJ1-2 . TRBV28 . CASSPAYGYTF TGTGCCAGCAGTCCAGCCTATGGCTACACCTTC
TRBJ2-3 . TRBV7-2 . CASSFRRISTDTQYF TGTGCCAGCAGTTTTCGACGGATTAGCACAGATACGCAGTATTTT
TRBJ2-5 . TRBV30 once CAWSPVISQYF TGTGCCTGGAGTCCCGTGATTTCCCAGTACTTC
TRBJ1-4 TRBD1 TRBV5-1 . CASSLSPGTGEKLFF TGCGCCAGCAGCTTGAGTCCCGGGACAGGTGAAAAACTGTTTTTT
TRBJ1-4 . TRBV2 once CASREQSLNEKLFF TGTGCCAGCAGGGAACAGAGCCTGAATGAAAAACTGTTTTTT
TRBJ2-5 . TRBV4-1 . CASSQILKETQYF TGCGCCAGCAGCCAAATATTGAAAGAGACCCAGTACTTC
TRBJ2-5 . TRBV5-1 . CASSLATGLGVETQYF TGCGCCAGCAGCTTGGCTACAGGCCTAGGTGTGGAGACCCAGTACTTC
TRBJ1-3 . TRBV28 once CASSSTGRAGNTIYF TGTGCCAGCAGCTCTACAGGGAGGGCTGGAAACACCATATATTTT
TRBJ1-1 . TRBV25-1 . CASIGDSNTEAFF TGTGCCAGCATTGGTGACAGCAACACTGAAGCTTTCTTT
TRBJ2-2 TRBD2 TRBV5-1 . CASSLTGTMNTGELFF TGCGCCAGCAGCTTGACGGGGACTATGAACACCGGGGAGCTGTTTTTT